This is a list of T cell receptor beta chains from one sample in a study of CD8 T cells in Susac syndrome. TCRdb used MiXCR to reprocess the immunoSEQ multiplex PCR reads, holding one entry per CDR3 protein. The repertoire holds roughly 28,000 distinct CDR3 sequences, with 85% to 95% as singletons. The sample taken for sequencing was CD8+ T cells from PBMCs. All receptors come from a human donor in good health. Both conserved end residues are part of each CDR3. The D gene is left open where the match is weak. The size of a clone is reported for some rows only, either as once, few or many, or as a class for expanded clones.

>TRBD1|.|TRBV5-4|TRBJ2-7
CASSAGTDSYEQYF
TGTGCCAGCAGCGCCGGGACAGACTCCTACGAGCAGTACTTC
>TRBD2|.|TRBV20-1|TRBJ2-1
CSAGSGGIVVYNEQFF
TGCAGTGCGGGGAGCGGGGGGATTGTAGTCTACAATGAGCAGTTCTTC
>.|.|TRBV3-1|TRBJ1-3
CASSPLPRSLTIYF
TGTGCCAGCAGCCCCCTCCCCCGCTCGTTAACCATATATTTT
>TRBD2|.|TRBV10-3|TRBJ2-1
CAISESRGTSLHEQFF
TGTGCCATCAGTGAGTCTAGGGGGACTAGCCTACATGAGCAGTTCTTC
>TRBD1|.|TRBV11-2|TRBJ1-4
CASSTVGQGEKLFF
TGTGCCAGCAGTACTGTTGGACAGGGTGAAAAACTGTTTTTT
>TRBD1|once|TRBV27|TRBJ1-1
CASNIYRGANTEAFF
TGTGCCAGCAATATATACAGGGGCGCGAACACTGAAGCTTTCTTT
>TRBD1|once|TRBV6-6|TRBJ1-1
CASTKRDRGNTEAFF
TGTGCCAGCACTAAAAGGGACAGGGGAAACACTGAAGCTTTCTTT
>.|.|TRBV25-1|TRBJ2-1
CASSDRQAGSYNEQFF
TGTGCCAGCAGTGACCGACAGGCGGGCTCCTACAATGAGCAGTTCTTC
>.|.|TRBV13|TRBJ1-1
CASSLVAGYTEAFF
TGTGCCAGCAGCTTAGTGGCAGGGTACACTGAAGCTTTCTTT
>.|.|TRBV12-5|TRBJ2-1
CASGLGLSGYNEQFF
TGTGCTAGTGGTTTAGGACTATCGGGGTACAATGAGCAGTTCTTC
>TRBD1|.|TRBV20-1|TRBJ1-2
CSASGGQGELYGYTF
TGCAGTGCTTCTGGAGGACAGGGGGAGCTCTATGGCTACACCTTC
>TRBD2|.|TRBV27|TRBJ2-3
CASSLSASGLEVDTQYF
TGTGCCAGCAGCCTATCGGCTAGCGGGCTCGAGGTAGATACGCAGTATTTT
>.|.|TRBV29-1|TRBJ2-5
CSAARSDGGTQYF
TGCAGCGCCGCTCGGTCCGACGGCGGGACCCAGTACTTC
>.|few|TRBV27|TRBJ1-2
CASSLWGAGYGYTF
TGTGCCAGCAGTTTATGGGGGGCTGGCTATGGCTACACCTTC
>.|.|TRBV27|TRBJ2-6
CASSSPGSGANVLTF
TGTGCCAGCAGTTCCCCCGGGTCTGGGGCCAACGTCCTGACTTTC
>TRBD1|.|TRBV15|TRBJ2-1
CATSGHRGNEQFF
TGTGCCACCAGCGGCCACAGGGGCAATGAGCAGTTCTTC
>TRBD2|.|TRBV27|TRBJ2-1
CASSFGGFYNEQFF
TGTGCCAGCAGTTTCGGGGGGTTCTACAATGAGCAGTTCTTC
>TRBD2|.|TRBV5-6|TRBJ2-1
CASSAGTGGPNEQFF
TGTGCCAGCAGCGCCGGAACGGGGGGGCCGAATGAGCAGTTCTTC
>TRBD1|.|TRBV12-3/TRBV12-4|TRBJ1-5
CASSFDRGVQPQHF
TGTGCCAGCAGTTTTGACAGGGGTGTCCAGCCCCAGCATTTT
>.|.|TRBV7-2|TRBJ1-5
CASSFTGAGGAFSNQPQHF
TGTGCCAGCAGCTTCACCGGGGCAGGTGGGGCCTTTAGCAATCAGCCCCAGCATTTT
>.|.|TRBV2|TRBJ1-1
CARRTGNTEAFF
TGTGCCAGAAGAACAGGGAACACTGAAGCTTTCTTT
>TRBD1|.|TRBV12-5|TRBJ2-1
CASGFPSTGGQYNEQFF
TGTGCTAGTGGTTTCCCTTCTACAGGGGGACAATACAATGAGCAGTTCTTC
>.|.|TRBV28|TRBJ1-1
CASTFRGNTEAFF
TGTGCCAGCACTTTTAGGGGGAACACTGAAGCTTTCTTT
>.|once|TRBV19|TRBJ2-1
CASSILHYNEQFF
TGTGCCAGTAGTATACTCCACTACAATGAGCAGTTCTTC
>TRBD2|.|TRBV7-9|TRBJ2-1
CAPSPAAGGPNEQFF
TGTGCCCCTTCCCCAGCCGCGGGGGGGCCAAATGAGCAGTTCTTC
>TRBD1|once|TRBV13|TRBJ1-1
CASRSIGGRNTEAFF
TGTGCCAGCAGGTCGATAGGGGGCAGGAACACTGAAGCTTTCTTT
>.|.|TRBV12-3/TRBV12-4|TRBJ1-1
CASSLQGMNTEAFF
TGTGCCAGCAGTTTACAAGGGATGAACACTGAAGCTTTCTTT
>.|.|TRBV12-3/TRBV12-4|TRBJ1-3
CASSLGTSNTIYF
TGTGCCAGCAGTTTAGGAACCTCCAACACCATATATTTT
>.|.|TRBV7-9|TRBJ1-4
CASSSHPQGGEKLFF
TGTGCCAGCAGCTCCCACCCTCAAGGCGGTGAAAAACTGTTTTTT
>.|.|TRBV12-3/TRBV12-4|TRBJ2-1
CASRRGPYNEQFF
TGTGCCAGCAGAAGGGGACCCTACAATGAGCAGTTCTTC
>.|.|TRBV3-1|TRBJ2-5
CASSQDWQIPETQYF
TGTGCCAGCAGCCAAGATTGGCAGATACCCGAGACCCAGTACTTC
>.|.|TRBV25-1|TRBJ2-7
CASSESGGPYEQYF
TGTGCCAGTAGTGAATCTGGGGGCCCGTACGAGCAGTACTTC
>TRBD2|.|TRBV7-8|TRBJ2-3
CASSLAILAGITDTQYF
TGTGCCAGCAGCTTAGCCATACTAGCGGGGATCACAGATACGCAGTATTTT
>.|.|TRBV3-1|TRBJ1-1
CASSRGGNTEAFF
TGTGCCAGCAGCCGTGGGGGGAACACTGAAGCTTTCTTT
>.|once|TRBV20-1|TRBJ1-1
CSATRGLMNTEAFF
TGCAGTGCTACCCGGGGACTCATGAACACTGAAGCTTTCTTT
>.|.|TRBV5-5|TRBJ2-3
CASSPGRQTDTQYF
TGTGCCAGCAGCCCTGGCCGACAGACAGATACGCAGTATTTT
>.|.|TRBV11-2|TRBJ1-5
CASSLEDNQPQHF
TGTGCCAGCAGCTTAGAGGACAATCAGCCCCAGCATTTT
>TRBD1|.|TRBV7-8|TRBJ2-7
CASTPTGTLHEQYF
TGTGCCAGCACCCCGACAGGGACCCTCCACGAGCAGTACTTC
>.|.|TRBV18|TRBJ1-2
CASSLEGVYGYTF
TGTGCCAGCTCCCTAGAAGGTGTCTATGGCTACACCTTC
>.|.|TRBV4-1|TRBJ2-7
CASSQTGQISYEQYF
TGCGCCAGCAGCCAAACGGGACAAATTTCCTACGAGCAGTACTTC
>.|.|TRBV19|TRBJ1-1
CASSWDVGNTEAFF
TGTGCCAGTAGCTGGGACGTGGGGAACACTGAAGCTTTCTTT
>TRBD1|.|TRBV7-9|TRBJ2-1
CASSSWTGEDNEQFF
TGTGCCAGCAGCTCCTGGACAGGGGAGGACAATGAGCAGTTCTTC
>.|.|TRBV18|TRBJ2-1
CASSPGSGSYNEQFF
TGTGCCAGCTCACCAGGCTCAGGTTCCTACAATGAGCAGTTCTTC
>.|.|TRBV27|TRBJ2-2
CASSWGGGGELFF
TGTGCCAGCAGCTGGGGAGGGGGCGGGGAGCTGTTTTTT
>TRBD1|.|TRBV14|TRBJ2-7
CASSGQGSEQYF
TGTGCCAGCAGCGGACAGGGGTCCGAGCAGTACTTC
>TRBD1|.|TRBV6-1|TRBJ1-1
CASSKRQGIGGTEAFF
TGTGCCAGCAGTAAACGACAGGGGATAGGTGGCACTGAAGCTTTCTTT
>.|.|TRBV6-6|TRBJ2-5
CAANTFQETQYF
TGTGCCGCAAATACATTTCAAGAGACCCAGTACTTC